The 19 T cell receptor beta chains presented below share a single source sample, sequenced in a study of cytomegalovirus exposure and HLA in healthy donors. This PCR relied on a set of 60 Vbeta primers and 13 Jbeta primers. Libraries were prepared by immunoSEQ multiplex PCR; TCRdb keeps only in-frame clonotypes and omits some of them. The sample shows around 150,000 clones, approximately 9% of them seen only once. The specimen sequenced was PBMCs. The receptor source for this set is a male donor in good health and CMV-seronegative.

The CDR3, as DNA: TGTGCCAGCAGTTTCGGGGGAAAGGCCAAAAACATTCAGTACTTC. Translated: CASSFGGKAKNIQYF. The V gene is TRBV28, the J gene TRBJ2-4; D is possibly TRBD2 (6 bases). The germline CDR1 and CDR2 sequences are MDHEN and SYDVKM. V was pared by 3 bases and J by 1 base, with 10 bases between. This CDR3 has 15 residues.

This chain connects TRBV9 to TRBJ2-3; a weak D match, TRBD2 (7 bases). The CDR3 totals 15 residues. Trimming left V 2 bases short and J 5 bases short, with 15 bases between. Germline CDR1 reads SGDLS; CDR2 reads YYNGEE. CDR3 coding DNA: TGTGCCAGCAGCGTCCGGGGCGGGGGCTTAGATACGCAGTATTTT. It encodes CASSVRGGGLDTQYF.

V gene TRBV4-1 combines with J gene TRBJ1-1; D remains ambiguous. V was pared by 4 bases and J by 9 bases, with 15 bases between. Germline lookup yields CDR1 MGHRA and CDR2 YSYEKL. The CDR3 extends over 13 amino acids. The CDR3 here is CASSPELRVQAFF. The CDR3 region has the DNA TGCGCCAGCAGCCCTGAATTGAGGGTTCAAGCTTTCTTT.

The table lists this clone with a few counts. V and J are TRBV28 and TRBJ2-7, with 11 bases matching TRBD2. The CDR3 covers 16 residues. The trim removed 6 bases at V and 1 base at J, leaving 8 bases unmatched. CDR1 and CDR2 (germline): MDHEN, SYDVKM. The CDR3 DNA is TGTGCCAGCAGCCTAGCCGGGACTAGCGGTTCCTACGAGCAGTACTTC. Residues: CASSLAGTSGSYEQYF.

This clone has more than one count but fewer than ten. The V call is TRBV29-1, the J call TRBJ2-7; TRBD2 matches at 7 bases. This CDR3 is built from 11 residues. Germline V gene lookup returns CDR1 SQVTM and CDR2 ANQGSEA. The DNA for the CDR3 is TGCAGTGCCTGGATCGGGGGGGAGCAGTACTTC. Encoded protein: CSAWIGGEQYF.

This clone occurred a few times. The chain joins TRBV25-1 to TRBJ1-4; TRBD1 matches 11 bases. Germline values: CDR1 MGHDK, CDR2 SYGVNS. The CDR3 is 18 amino acids. J lost 7 bases, V lost 0 bases, and 10 bases had no gene match. DNA for the CDR3: TGTGCCAGCAGTGAATATTTGTTGGGACAGGGGGTAAGTGAAAAACTGTTTTTT. Its translation is CASSEYLLGQGVSEKLFF. The variable domain in full, completed from reference TRBV25-1 and TRBJ1-4, reads EADIYQTPRYLVIGTGKKITLECSQTMGHDKMYWYQQDPGMELHLIHYSYGVNSTEKGDLSSESTVSRIRTEHFPLTLESARPSHTSQYLCASSEYLLGQGVSEKLFFGSGTQLSVL.

V and J are TRBV4-3 and TRBJ1-1; 8 bases line up with TRBD1. This CDR3 has 15 amino acids. J was trimmed by 4 bases and V by 0 bases; bases with no gene match: 4. CDR1 and CDR2 (germline): LGHNA, YSLEER. This chain's CDR3 is CASSQDRGPGTEAFF. In DNA form, the CDR3 reads TGCGCCAGCAGCCAAGACAGGGGGCCGGGCACTGAAGCTTTCTTT.

V and J are TRBV5-6 and TRBJ2-4; maybe TRBD1 (7 bases). Germline loops: CDR1 SGHDT, CDR2 YYEEEE. The CDR3 runs 17 residues. V was shortened by 3 bases and J by 3 bases, with 19 bases between the two germline ends. CDR3 protein: CASSSNRNRGGKNIQYF. CDR3 bases: TGTGCCAGCAGCTCGAACCGGAACAGGGGAGGCAAAAACATTCAGTACTTC.

The gene calls are TRBV11-2 and TRBJ2-7; TRBD2 matches at 8 bases. V lost 4 bases to trimming and J lost 4 bases; unmatched junction nucleotides: 9. The CDR3 is 15 residues long. The V gene's germline CDR1 is SGHAT and CDR2 FQNNGV. CDR3 protein: CASSSSGGRMYEQYF. In nucleotides, the CDR3 is TGTGCCAGCAGCTCCAGCGGCGGGAGGATGTACGAGCAGTACTTC.

The chain joins TRBV5-1 to TRBJ2-7, with 12 bases matching TRBD2. The length of the CDR3 is 15 residues. V shed 4 bases and J 2 bases; nucleotides not matched to a gene: 4. CDR1 is SGHRS, CDR2 YFSETQ, per germline. The CDR3 DNA is TGCGCCAGCAGCCAGGGACTAGCGGGCCCCTACGAGCAGTACTTC. Protein product: CASSQGLAGPYEQYF.

This clone occurred a few times. The chain couples TRBV5-1 to TRBJ1-4, with 8 bases identical to TRBD1. Germline V CDR1 and CDR2: SGHRS, YFSETQ. The CDR3 runs to 16 residues. V dropped 0 bases and J dropped 8; count of bases not matched to a gene: 9. The CDR3 bases are TGCGCCAGCAGCTTGGCAGCTGGGACAGGAGGGGAAAAACTGTTTTTT. This encodes CASSLAAGTGGEKLFF.

This clone has a handful of counts. The gene calls are TRBV27 and TRBJ2-5, with unresolved D. The CDR3 runs to 14 residues. Germline V gene sequence: CDR1 MNHEY, CDR2 SMNVEV (reference sequence). V lost 3 bases, J lost 2 bases, and 10 bases lay in between. CDR3 bases: TGTGCCAGCAGTTTCGGAGTGGGTCAAGAGACCCAGTACTTC. Amino acids: CASSFGVGQETQYF.

This clone has a handful of counts. The chain uses TRBV13 and TRBJ1-1, with D unresolved. The CDR3 extends over 14 amino acids. V was trimmed by 5 bases and J by 4 bases, leaving 14 bases between them. Germline CDR1 and CDR2: PRHDT and FYEKMQ (reference sequence). The CDR3 sequence: CASSDRGFGTEAFF. CDR3 in DNA: TGTGCCAGCAGCGACCGAGGGTTTGGCACTGAAGCTTTCTTT.

The chain is built from TRBV28 and TRBJ2-7, with 7 bases lining up with TRBD2. Germline CDR1 and CDR2: MDHEN and SYDVKM. CDR3 length equals 15 residues. With 5 bases clipped from V and 3 bases from J, the junction kept 10 bases outside the gene matches. The CDR3 here is CASSPLREGLYEQYF. For the CDR3, the DNA is TGTGCCAGCAGTCCCTTGAGGGAGGGCCTCTACGAGCAGTACTTC.

This clone has a handful of counts. The chain is built from TRBV4-2 and TRBJ1-1, with D unresolved. Germline CDR1 is LGHNA and CDR2 is YNFKEQ. The length of the CDR3 is 14 residues. Trimming took off 5 bases at V and 7 bases at J, with 17 bases between the two ends. The CDR3 loop reads CASSSEKSGGEAFF. The CDR3 DNA reads as TGTGCCAGCAGCTCAGAGAAATCCGGCGGTGAAGCTTTCTTT.

The chain uses TRBV5-4 and TRBJ2-3; TRBD2 matches at 7 bases. CDR1 is SGHNT and CDR2 is YYREEE in the germline V gene (reference sequence). The CDR3 is 14 residues long. With V trimmed by 6 bases and J by 2 bases, 6 bases remained unmatched. The CDR3: CASKGGAPTDTQYF. The CDR3 DNA follows: TGTGCCAGCAAGGGAGGGGCGCCCACAGATACGCAGTATTTT.

DNA of the CDR3: TGCAGCGTTGATGGCGGGAGGCGCACAGATACGCAGTATTTT. This sequence encodes CSVDGGRRTDTQYF. The chain has TRBV29-1 and TRBJ2-3; 8 bases are a match to TRBD2. Unmatched junction bases numbered 3, after V lost 3 bases and J lost 1 base. This CDR3 spans 14 amino acids. Looked up from germline, CDR1 is SQVTM and CDR2 is ANQGSEA.

The chain is built from TRBV10-3 and TRBJ2-3; maybe TRBD1 (6 bases). The ends were cut back, 2 bases at V and 6 bases at J, with 15 bases in the middle. The CDR3 has 15 residues. CDR1 and CDR2 (germline): ENHRY, SYGVKD. CDR3 DNA sequence: TGTGCCATCAGTGAGGCAACTCTGGGGGCCGATACGCAGTATTTT. It yields the protein CAISEATLGADTQYF.

This clone has more than one count but fewer than ten. The chain is built from TRBV28 and TRBJ1-1, with 8 bases lining up with TRBD1. The CDR3 runs 14 residues. V gave up 7 bases and J gave up 0 bases; unmatched junction bases: 4. Germline values: CDR1 MDHEN, CDR2 SYDVKM. The CDR3 DNA follows: TGTGCCAGCAAAAGGACAGGGATGAACACTGAAGCTTTCTTT. Its translation: CASKRTGMNTEAFF.